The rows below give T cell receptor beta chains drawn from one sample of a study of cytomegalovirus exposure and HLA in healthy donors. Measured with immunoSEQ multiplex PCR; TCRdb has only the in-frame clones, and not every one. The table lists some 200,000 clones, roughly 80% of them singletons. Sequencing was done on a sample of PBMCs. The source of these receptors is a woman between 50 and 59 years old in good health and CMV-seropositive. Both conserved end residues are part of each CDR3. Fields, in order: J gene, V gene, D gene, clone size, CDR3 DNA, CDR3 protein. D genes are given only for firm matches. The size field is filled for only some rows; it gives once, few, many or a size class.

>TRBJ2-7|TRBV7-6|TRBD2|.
TGTGCCAGCAGCTTAGAGCGGGGGCCAGTCTACGAGCAGTACTTC
CASSLERGPVYEQYF
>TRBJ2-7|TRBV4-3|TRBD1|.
TGCGCCAGCAGCCAAGATTGGGAGACAGGGGCCTCCTACGAGCAGTACTTC
CASSQDWETGASYEQYF
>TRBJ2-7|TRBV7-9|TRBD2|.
TGTGCCAGCAGCTTACTAGCGGGGTCCGACGAGCAGTACTTC
CASSLLAGSDEQYF
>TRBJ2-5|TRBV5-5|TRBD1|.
TGTGCCAGCAGCCCTGGCCCCCGGGACAGGGGAGAGACCCAGTACTTC
CASSPGPRDRGETQYF
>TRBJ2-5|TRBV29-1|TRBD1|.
TGCAGCGTTGAATCACAGGGGCCAGAGACCCAGTACTTC
CSVESQGPETQYF
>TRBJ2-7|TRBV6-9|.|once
TGTGCCAGCAGTTCGATAGGACAGGAGCAGTACTTC
CASSSIGQEQYF
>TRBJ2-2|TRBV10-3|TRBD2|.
TGTGCCATCAGAGAAGCGGGGGGGCCCACCGGGGAGCTGTTTTTT
CAIREAGGPTGELFF
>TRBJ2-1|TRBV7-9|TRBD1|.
TGTGCCAGCAGCTTAGATCCAGGGGGCTCCTACAATGAGCAGTTCTTC
CASSLDPGGSYNEQFF
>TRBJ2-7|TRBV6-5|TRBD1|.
TGTGCCAGCAGGGAGACAGGGACCTACGAGCAGTACTTC
CASRETGTYEQYF
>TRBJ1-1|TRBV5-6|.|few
TGTGCCAGCAGCACCAGACACGGGAACACTGAAGCTTTCTTT
CASSTRHGNTEAFF
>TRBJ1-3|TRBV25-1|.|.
TGTGCCAGCAGGGCGGGGGAGGGCCGTGACTCTGGAAACACCATATATTTT
CASRAGEGRDSGNTIYF
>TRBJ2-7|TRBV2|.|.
TGTGCCAGCAGGATGGGGACAACCAGGGGCGAGCAGTACTTC
CASRMGTTRGEQYF
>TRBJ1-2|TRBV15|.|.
TGTGCCACCAGCAGAGACCGCCGATATGGGGGGATCTACACCTTC
CATSRDRRYGGIYTF
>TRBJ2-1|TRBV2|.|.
TGTGCCTCTAGCGACTACAATGAGCAGTTCTTC
CASSDYNEQFF
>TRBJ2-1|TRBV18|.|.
TGTGCCAGCTCACCAACGGGGCAGGGGGGCCTCTCAACGTCTTGGTTGTTCTTC
CASSPTGQGGLSTSWLFF
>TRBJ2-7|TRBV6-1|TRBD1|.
TGTGCCGCGAGATCGACAGGGAACTCCTACGAGCAGTACTTC
CAARSTGNSYEQYF
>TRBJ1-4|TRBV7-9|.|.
TGTGCCAGCAGCCCTCGGGGGGTTGGAACTAATGAAAAACTGTTTTTT
CASSPRGVGTNEKLFF
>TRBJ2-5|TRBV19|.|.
TGTGCCAGTACTTCTTCAGGGTGGGAGACCCAGTACTTC
CASTSSGWETQYF
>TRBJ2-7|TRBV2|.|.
TGTGCCAGCAGCCCTCAGGGGGGCTCTGCCTACGAGCAGTACTTC
CASSPQGGSAYEQYF
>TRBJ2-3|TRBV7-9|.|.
TGTGCCAGCAGCCCCGGAGTGGCGGACTCCAAAGATACGCAGTATTTT
CASSPGVADSKDTQYF
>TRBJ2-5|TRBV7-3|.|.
TGTGCCAGCAGCTTACAGGGAACCCTCCAAGAGACCCAGTACTTC
CASSLQGTLQETQYF
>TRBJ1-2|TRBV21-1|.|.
TGTGCCAGCAGCGATAACGACAGGGAGTGTGTTGGACCTAACTATGGCTACACCTTC
CASSDNDRECVGPNYGYTF
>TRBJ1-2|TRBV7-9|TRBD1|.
TGTGCCAGCAGCTTAGTGGCGGGACAGGGACTCTACACCTTC
CASSLVAGQGLYTF
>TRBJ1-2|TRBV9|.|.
TGTGCCAGCAGCGTGGCGGGGGCTACTAACTATGGCTACACCTTC
CASSVAGATNYGYTF
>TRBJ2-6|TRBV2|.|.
TGTGCCAGCATAGAGGGTCGCGGGGCCAACGTCCTGACTTTC
CASIEGRGANVLTF
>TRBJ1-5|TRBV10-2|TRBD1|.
TGCGCCAGCAGTGAGTCTAATAGGGGGCTCGGGCAGCCCCAGCATTTT
CASSESNRGLGQPQHF
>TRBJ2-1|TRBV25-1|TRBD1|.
TGTGCCAGCAGTGCCCGGGACAGGGCAGTCCATGAGCAGTTCTTC
CASSARDRAVHEQFF